Each of the 5 T cell receptor beta chains below was sequenced from the same sample in a study of blood T cell repertoires in COVID-19. The assay was immunoSEQ multiplex PCR, and TCRdb's table has in-frame clones only and misses some. The profile shows about 140,000 clones, approximately 79% of them singletons. Sequencing was done on a sample of PBMCs or T cells enriched from blood (not recorded which). These receptors originate from a woman aged 50 to 60 who had recovered from COVID-19.

This chain joins TRBV10-1 and TRBJ2-7; the match to TRBD1 covers 9 bases. The V gene's germline CDR1 is WNHNN and CDR2 SYGVQD (reference sequence). The CDR3 contains 14 residues. J lost 5 bases, V lost 2 bases, and 4 bases had no gene match. The CDR3 here is CASSEPGQGNEQYF. The DNA of the CDR3 is TGCGCCAGCAGTGAGCCGGGACAGGGTAACGAGCAGTACTTC.

The CDR3 sequence is CAWSILTRTGRADTQYF. The CDR3 DNA is TGTGCCTGGAGTATCCTCACCAGGACAGGGAGAGCAGATACGCAGTATTTT. The chain couples TRBV30 to TRBJ2-3, with 8 bases fitting TRBD1. CDR3 length: 17 amino acids. V dropped 2 bases and J dropped 4; count of bases not matched to a gene: 14. Germline CDR1 GTSNPN, CDR2 SVGIG (reference sequence).

This chain links TRBV11-2 with TRBJ2-5, with D possibly matching TRBD1 (5 bases). Trimming pared 4 bases from V and 5 bases from J, leaving 17 bases between. Germline CDR1 and CDR2: SGHAT and FQNNGV. The CDR3 extends over 15 amino acids. The CDR3 bases are TGTGCCAGCAGCTGGATGGTGGGGAAGGGGGAGACCCAGTACTTC. It codes for CASSWMVGKGETQYF.

The rearrangement uses TRBV27 and TRBJ1-5, with TRBD1 matching over 8 bases. CDR3 length: 15 residues. CDR1 MNHEY and CDR2 SMNVEV come from the germline V gene (reference sequence). The V and J ends lost 5 bases and 8 bases, in that order; junction bases with no gene match: 11. The CDR3 spells CASSPRQGRVKPQHF. The CDR3 DNA is TGTGCCAGCAGTCCCCGACAGGGGAGAGTCAAGCCCCAGCATTTT.

This rearrangement joins TRBV28 to TRBJ2-5, with TRBD2 matching over 7 bases. V shed 4 bases and J 2 bases; nucleotides not matched to a gene: 10. Germline V CDR1 and CDR2: MDHEN, SYDVKM. The CDR3 sequence is 16 residues long. The CDR3, as DNA: TGTGCCAGCAGTTCTGAGGGAGGGCCGCGGCAAGAGACCCAGTACTTC. Translated: CASSSEGGPRQETQYF.